This TCR beta chain was captured in a study of T-cell memory formation after mild COVID-19. Background on the study: Clusters of TCRs were largely donor specific. Regarding the study as a whole: Later expanders leaned CD4+, whereas clones that contracted between day 15 and 85 were balanced CD4/CD8.

Regarding this clonotype: The antigen remains undetermined.

The CDR3 contains 13 residues. V dropped 0 bases and J dropped 7 bases, with 11 bases sitting between them. Germline V gene lookup returns CDR1 SGHRS and CDR2 YFSETQ. Employing constant-segment primers, 5'RACE generated TCR alpha and TCR beta cDNA libraries bearing sample barcodes and UMIs. Each CDR3 protein gets one entry after TCRdb re-called the 5' RACE reads with MiXCR. The sample shows 300,000 to 400,000 distinct CDR3 sequences, about an eighth of them seen only once. The chain combines TRBV5-1 with TRBJ2-7; D unresolved. The specimen sequenced was PBMCs or a T cell subset sorted from them (not recorded which). The TCR originated in a man aged 18-30 years who had mild COVID-19 (a few samples of this study predate the infection). Cell type and time point are not known. The CDR3 here is CASSLVPTEEQYF. As DNA, the CDR3 is TGCGCCAGCAGCTTGGTACCGACTGAAGAGCAGTACTTC. Full variable domain (remainder filled in from reference TRBV5-1 and TRBJ2-7): KAGVTQTPRYLIKTRGQQVTLSCSPISGHRSVSWYQQTPGQGLQFLFEYFSETQRNKGNFPGRFSGRQFSNSRSEMNVSTLELGDSALYLCASSLVPTEEQYFGPGTRLTVT.